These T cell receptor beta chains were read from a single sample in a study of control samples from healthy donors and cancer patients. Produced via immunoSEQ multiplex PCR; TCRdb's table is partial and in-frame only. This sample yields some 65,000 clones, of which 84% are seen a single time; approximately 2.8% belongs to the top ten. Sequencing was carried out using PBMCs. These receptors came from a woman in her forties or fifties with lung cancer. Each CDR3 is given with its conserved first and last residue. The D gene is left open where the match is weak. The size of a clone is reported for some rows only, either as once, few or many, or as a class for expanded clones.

CDR3aa: CASSLNEVDGHGYTF; CDR3nt: TGTGCCAGCAGTTTAAATGAGGTGGATGGACATGGCTACACCTTC; abundance: NA; v_gene: TRBV27; j_gene: TRBJ1-2; d_gene: NA
CDR3aa: CASSYPRVSYEQYF; CDR3nt: TGTGCCAGCAGTTACCCTAGGGTTTCCTACGAGCAGTACTTC; abundance: NA; v_gene: TRBV6-6; j_gene: TRBJ2-7; d_gene: NA
CDR3aa: CSVGQGAMGEQYF; CDR3nt: TGCAGCGTGGGACAGGGGGCAATGGGAGAGCAGTACTTC; abundance: NA; v_gene: TRBV29-1; j_gene: TRBJ2-7; d_gene: TRBD1
CDR3aa: CASSLDRGNEQFF; CDR3nt: TGTGCCAGCAGCTTAGACAGGGGAAATGAGCAGTTCTTC; abundance: NA; v_gene: TRBV11-2; j_gene: TRBJ2-1; d_gene: NA
CDR3aa: CASSQASGAGDTQYF; CDR3nt: TGCGCCAGCAGCCAAGCTAGCGGGGCGGGGGATACGCAGTATTTT; abundance: NA; v_gene: TRBV4-3; j_gene: TRBJ2-3; d_gene: TRBD2
CDR3aa: CASSPGTGEGEKLFF; CDR3nt: TGCGCCAGCAGCCCCGGGACAGGGGAGGGTGAAAAACTGTTTTTT; abundance: NA; v_gene: TRBV5-1; j_gene: TRBJ1-4; d_gene: TRBD1
CDR3aa: CASSPTGSSYNEQFF; CDR3nt: TGTGCCAGCTCACCCACAGGGAGCTCCTACAATGAGCAGTTCTTC; abundance: once; v_gene: TRBV18; j_gene: TRBJ2-1; d_gene: NA
CDR3aa: CASSSWGETEAFF; CDR3nt: TGTGCCAGCAGTTCTTGGGGGGAAACTGAAGCTTTCTTT; abundance: few; v_gene: TRBV7-9; j_gene: TRBJ1-1; d_gene: NA
CDR3aa: CASSTVDRDRRGYTF; CDR3nt: TGTGCCAGCAGCACAGTTGACAGGGATCGGCGAGGCTACACCTTC; abundance: NA; v_gene: TRBV11-2; j_gene: TRBJ1-2; d_gene: TRBD1
CDR3aa: CASGPSGGAQYF; CDR3nt: TGTGCTAGTGGTCCTAGCGGGGGGGCACAGTATTTT; abundance: NA; v_gene: TRBV12-5; j_gene: TRBJ2-3; d_gene: TRBD2